Following are 6 T cell receptor beta chains from one sample sequenced in a study of blood T cells in healthy people across ages (dated by TCRdb to the mid-2010s). Libraries came from 5' RACE. Sequencing relied on an Illumina HiSeq 2500. A second PCR of roughly 6 to 11 cycles was performed with a sample-barcoded 5' primer and a J-beta primer mix. TCRdb trimmed the raw reads at Q25, called clones with MiXCR and kept productive beta chains. Rows with a matching CDR3 protein are joined into one entry that keeps the most common DNA and genes. The sample includes roughly 2 million distinct CDR3 sequences, with approximately 50% observed a single time. The top ten hold over 2% of the sample. The sequenced sample consisted of blood. Source of these receptors: a woman in her 40s in good health.

The gene calls are TRBV4-3 and TRBJ2-1; D gene unclear. CDR3 length: 17 amino acids. Germline CDR1 reads LGHNA; CDR2 reads YSLEER. The V end was cut by 0 bases, the J end by 6 bases, with 18 bases between. CDR3 loop: CASSQESRASEGNEQFF. Written as DNA, the CDR3 is TGCGCCAGCAGCCAAGAGAGCCGGGCCTCCGAAGGCAATGAGCAGTTCTTC.

This clonotype was counted a single time. This chain links TRBV20-1 with TRBJ1-1; the D is unclear. Germline V gene lookup returns CDR1 DFQATT and CDR2 SNEGSKA (reference sequence). Trimming removed 5 bases from V and 4 bases from J, with 11 bases in between. CDR3 length: 12 amino acids. The CDR3 loop reads CSAGSDLTEAFF. The CDR3 nucleotides are TGCAGTGCTGGCAGCGACCTCACTGAAGCTTTCTTT.

In this sample, this clonotype turned up once. V and J are TRBV11-1 and TRBJ2-5, with D unresolved. The V end was cut by 7 bases, the J end by 2 bases, with 14 bases between. The CDR3 spans 14 residues. Germline assignment: CDR1 SGHAT and CDR2 FQDESV (reference sequence). The CDR3 nucleotides read TGTGCCAGCAACGAGGACCCCCTACAAGAGACCCAGTACTTC. Protein sequence: CASNEDPLQETQYF.

With regard to this clonotype: A junction end diverges from the germline sequence, so it may reflect a read error. V usage is TRBV6-5 and J usage is TRBJ1-6; D is possibly TRBD1 (6 bases). This CDR3 has 14 residues. Germline V CDR1 and CDR2: MNHEY, SVGAGI. Here the CDR3 reads CSSSPDGGNSPLHF. The CDR3 bases are TGTTCCAGCAGTCCGGACGGGGGCAATTCACCCCTCCACTTT.

This chain connects TRBV29-1 to TRBJ1-6; D gene unclear. V shed 7 bases and J shed 12 bases, with 19 bases lying between them. From germline, CDR1 is SQVTM and CDR2 ANQGSEA. This CDR3 contains 13 residues. The CDR3 is CSAESVSGGPLHF. The CDR3 nucleotides read TGCAGCGCCGAATCAGTGTCGGGAGGACCCCTCCACTTT.

This chain joins TRBV20-1 and TRBJ2-1; D tentatively fits TRBD1 or TRBD2 (6 bases each). With 7 bases removed from V and 6 bases from J, the gap between germline ends came to 25 bases. The CDR3 is 16 amino acids. Germline V gives CDR1 DFQATT, CDR2 SNEGSKA (reference sequence). Here the CDR3 reads CSVFEMAGGRFNEQFF. DNA for the CDR3: TGCAGTGTCTTCGAAATGGCCGGGGGCCGGTTCAATGAGCAGTTCTTC.